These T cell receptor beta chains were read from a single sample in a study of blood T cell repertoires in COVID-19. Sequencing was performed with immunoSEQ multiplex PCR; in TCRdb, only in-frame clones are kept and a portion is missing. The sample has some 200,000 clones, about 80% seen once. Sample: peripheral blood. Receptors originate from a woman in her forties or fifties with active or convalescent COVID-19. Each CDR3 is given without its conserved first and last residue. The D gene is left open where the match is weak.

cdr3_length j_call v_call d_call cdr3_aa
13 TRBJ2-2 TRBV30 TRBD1 AWSQDRINTGELF
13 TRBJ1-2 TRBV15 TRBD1 ATSSRGTGLNGYT
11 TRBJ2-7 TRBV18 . ASEDGVSHEQY
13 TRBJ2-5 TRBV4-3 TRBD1 ASSQDRGSGETQY
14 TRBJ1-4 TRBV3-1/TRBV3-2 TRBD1 ASSPPTDRVNEKLF
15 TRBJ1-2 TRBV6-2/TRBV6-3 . ASSYSKGAGEFHGYT
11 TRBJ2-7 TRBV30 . AWSVSGNYEQY
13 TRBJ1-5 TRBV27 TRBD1 ASSLSRDSGQPQH
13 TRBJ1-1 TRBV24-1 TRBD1 ATSAGDRANTEAF
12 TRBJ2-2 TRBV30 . AGPSLRDTGELF
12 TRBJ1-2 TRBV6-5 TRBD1 ASRPSGTVYGYT
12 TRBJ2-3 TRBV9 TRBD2 ASSVGVAGDTQY
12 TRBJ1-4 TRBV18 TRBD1 ASSLGTGDEKLF
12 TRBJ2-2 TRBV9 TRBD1 ASSVTGDTGELF
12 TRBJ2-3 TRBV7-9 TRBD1 ASSSTTGGDTQY
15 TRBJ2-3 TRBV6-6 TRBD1 ASSPEQTGGRTDTQY
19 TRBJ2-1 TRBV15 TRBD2 ATSRPIRGGGRPQSYNEQF
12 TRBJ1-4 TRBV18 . ASSPGTSSEKLF
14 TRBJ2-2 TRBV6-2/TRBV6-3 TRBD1 ASSDRLTGGTGELF
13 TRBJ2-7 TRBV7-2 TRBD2 ASSLVSSGTSEQY
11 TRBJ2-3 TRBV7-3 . ASSFTDTDTQY
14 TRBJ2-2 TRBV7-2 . ASSLPTRRGTGELF
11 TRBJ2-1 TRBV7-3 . ASSLQANNEQF
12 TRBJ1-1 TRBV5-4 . ASSLDGYSAEAF
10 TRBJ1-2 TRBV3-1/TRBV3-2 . ASSQAGTPHT
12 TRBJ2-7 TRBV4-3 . ASSQDYRESEQY
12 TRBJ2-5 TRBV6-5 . ASSYSMSQETQY
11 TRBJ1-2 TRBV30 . AWSSRGSDGYT
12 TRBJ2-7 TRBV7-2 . ASSFSGDSYEQY
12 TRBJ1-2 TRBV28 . ASSLFRGIGGYT
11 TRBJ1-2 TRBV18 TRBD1 ASSPTGEYGYT